This T cell receptor beta chain comes out of a study of low-dose radiotherapy and immunotherapy resistance in tumors. About the research overall: Treatment of Cohort 2 consisted of 1 Gy per fraction every two weeks, amounting to 13 Gy over 26 weeks. Every six weeks patients received intravenous ipilimumab 1 mg/kg, and every two weeks they received intravenous nivolumab 240 mg.

Gene-specific TRAV and TRBV primers were used for first-strand cDNA, covering alpha and beta chains. For amplifying TCRs, the PCR ran for 15 to 20 cycles with Phusion, which was used together with a constant-region primer and the adapter on the V primers. TCRdb used MiXCR to reprocess the reads, holding one entry per CDR3 protein. Among 60,000 to 90,000 distinct CDR3 sequences listed, roughly 30% were seen once. With 4 bases removed from V and 2 bases from J, the gap between germline ends came to 10 bases. Per the germline V gene, CDR1 is SGHRS and CDR2 is YFSETQ. This CDR3 has 13 residues. Regarding time point: before trial treatment. The donors' treatment consisted of nivolumab, ipilimumab, aspirin, low-dose cyclophosphamide and low-dose radiotherapy. Enrollment required an advanced solid tumor negative for tumor-infiltrating lymphocytes.

The sequencing here drew on PBMCs, taken before treatment. The chain employs TRBV5-1 and TRBJ2-7; no clear D. The source of this sequence is a female donor with ovarian cancer. CDR3 amino acids: CASSRDRAYEQYF. DNA for the CDR3: TGCGCCAGCAGCAGAGATCGTGCCTACGAGCAGTACTTC.